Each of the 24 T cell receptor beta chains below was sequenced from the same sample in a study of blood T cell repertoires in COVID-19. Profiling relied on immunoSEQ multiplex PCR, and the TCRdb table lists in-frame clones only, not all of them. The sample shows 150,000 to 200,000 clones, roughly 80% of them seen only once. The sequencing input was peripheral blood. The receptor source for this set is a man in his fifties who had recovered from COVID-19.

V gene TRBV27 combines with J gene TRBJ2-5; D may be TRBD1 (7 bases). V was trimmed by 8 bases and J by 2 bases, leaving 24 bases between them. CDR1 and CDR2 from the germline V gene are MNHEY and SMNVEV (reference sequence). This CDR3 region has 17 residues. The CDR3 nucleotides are TGTGCCAGCGGCAAACCAAGACAGGGCGGGGTTCAAGAGACCCAGTACTTC. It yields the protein CASGKPRQGGVQETQYF.

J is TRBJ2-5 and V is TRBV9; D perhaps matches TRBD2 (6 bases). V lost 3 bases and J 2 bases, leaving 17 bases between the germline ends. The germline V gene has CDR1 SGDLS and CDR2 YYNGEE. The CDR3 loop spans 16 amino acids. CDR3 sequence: CASSGIAATPQETQYF. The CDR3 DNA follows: TGTGCCAGCAGCGGTATAGCGGCTACACCTCAAGAGACCCAGTACTTC.

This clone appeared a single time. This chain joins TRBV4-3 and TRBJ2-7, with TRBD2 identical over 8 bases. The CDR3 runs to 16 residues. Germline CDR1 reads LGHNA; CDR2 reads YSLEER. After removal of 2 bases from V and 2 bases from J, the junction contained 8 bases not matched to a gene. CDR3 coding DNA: TGCGCCAGCAGCCAAAGGTTCCAGCGGGGGACCTACGAGCAGTACTTC. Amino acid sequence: CASSQRFQRGTYEQYF.

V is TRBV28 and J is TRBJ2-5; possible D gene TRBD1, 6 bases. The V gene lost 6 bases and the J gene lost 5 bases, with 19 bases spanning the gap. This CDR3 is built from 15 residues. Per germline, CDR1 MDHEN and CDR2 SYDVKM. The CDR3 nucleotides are TGTGCCAGCAGCCCCGGAGGTCAGGGGAGTGAGACCCAGTACTTC. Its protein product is CASSPGGQGSETQYF.

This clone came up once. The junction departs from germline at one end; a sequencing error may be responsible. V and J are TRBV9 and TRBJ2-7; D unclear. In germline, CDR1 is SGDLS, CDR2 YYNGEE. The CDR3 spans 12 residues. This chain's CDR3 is CASSARGDELYF. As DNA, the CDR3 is TGTGCCAGCAGCGCACGAGGCGACGAGCTGTACTTC.

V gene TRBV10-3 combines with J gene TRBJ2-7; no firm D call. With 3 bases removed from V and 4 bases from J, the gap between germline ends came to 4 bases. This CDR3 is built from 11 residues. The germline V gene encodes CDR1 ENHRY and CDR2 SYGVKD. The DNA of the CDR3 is TGTGCCATCAGTGACAGGTACGAGCAGTACTTC. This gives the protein CAISDRYEQYF.

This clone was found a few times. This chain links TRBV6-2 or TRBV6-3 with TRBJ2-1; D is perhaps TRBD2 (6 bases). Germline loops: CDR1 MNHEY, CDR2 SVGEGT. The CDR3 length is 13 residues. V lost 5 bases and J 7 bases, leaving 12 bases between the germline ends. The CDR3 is CASSTGERNEQFF. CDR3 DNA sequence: TGTGCCAGCAGTACGGGAGAAAGGAATGAGCAGTTCTTC.

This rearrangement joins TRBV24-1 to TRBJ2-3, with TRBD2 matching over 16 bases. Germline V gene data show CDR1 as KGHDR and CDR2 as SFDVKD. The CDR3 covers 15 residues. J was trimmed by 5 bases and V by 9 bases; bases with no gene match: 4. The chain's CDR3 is CATGTSGRAGDTQYF. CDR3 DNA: TGTGCCACCGGGACTAGCGGGAGGGCCGGAGATACGCAGTATTTT.

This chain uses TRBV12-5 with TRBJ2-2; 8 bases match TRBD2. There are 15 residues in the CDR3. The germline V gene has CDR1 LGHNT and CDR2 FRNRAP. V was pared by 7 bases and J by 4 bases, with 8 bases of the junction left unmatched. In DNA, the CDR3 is TGTGCTAGTGCGGGCGGGGGGCCGGGCACCGGGGAGCTGTTTTTT. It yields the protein CASAGGGPGTGELFF.

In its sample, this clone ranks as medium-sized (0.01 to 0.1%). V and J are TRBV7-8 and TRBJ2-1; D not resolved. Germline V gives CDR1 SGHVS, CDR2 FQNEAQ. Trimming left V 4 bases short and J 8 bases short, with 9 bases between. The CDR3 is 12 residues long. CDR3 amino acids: CASSYSTDEQFF. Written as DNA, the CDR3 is TGTGCCAGCAGCTACTCAACGGATGAGCAGTTCTTC.

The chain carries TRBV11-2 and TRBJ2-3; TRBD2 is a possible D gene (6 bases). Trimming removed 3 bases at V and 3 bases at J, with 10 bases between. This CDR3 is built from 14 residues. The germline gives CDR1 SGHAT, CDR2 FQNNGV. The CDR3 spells CASSFGSGTDTQYF. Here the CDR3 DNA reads TGTGCCAGCAGCTTCGGGAGCGGTACAGATACGCAGTATTTT.

DNA for the CDR3: TGTGCTAGTGGTTCCTCTCCCCGGACTGCTGGAAACACCATATATTTT. Amino acid sequence: CASGSSPRTAGNTIYF. This sequence joins TRBV12-5 and TRBJ1-3, with unresolved D. This CDR3 is 16 amino acids long. Trimming pared 4 bases from V and 2 bases from J, leaving 15 bases between. Germline lookup yields CDR1 LGHNT and CDR2 FRNRAP.

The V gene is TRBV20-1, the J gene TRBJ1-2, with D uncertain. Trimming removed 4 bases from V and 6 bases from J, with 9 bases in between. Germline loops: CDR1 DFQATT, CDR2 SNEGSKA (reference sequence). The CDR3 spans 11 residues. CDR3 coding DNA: TGCAGTGCTATCGGGGTAAATGGCTACACCTTC. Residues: CSAIGVNGYTF.

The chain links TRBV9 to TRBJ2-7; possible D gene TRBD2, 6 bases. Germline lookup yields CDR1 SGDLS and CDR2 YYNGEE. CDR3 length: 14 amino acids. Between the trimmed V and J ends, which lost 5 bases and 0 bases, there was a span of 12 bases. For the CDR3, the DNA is TGTGCCAGCAGTGGGACTTCGAGCTCCTACGAGCAGTACTTC. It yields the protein CASSGTSSSYEQYF.

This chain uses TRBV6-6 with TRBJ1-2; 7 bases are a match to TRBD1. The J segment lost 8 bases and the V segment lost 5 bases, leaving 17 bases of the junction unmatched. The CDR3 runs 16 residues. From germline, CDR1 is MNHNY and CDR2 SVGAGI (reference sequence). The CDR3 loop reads CASSRDLQGSIGGYTF. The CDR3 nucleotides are TGTGCCAGCAGTCGAGACTTACAGGGGTCAATTGGGGGCTACACCTTC.

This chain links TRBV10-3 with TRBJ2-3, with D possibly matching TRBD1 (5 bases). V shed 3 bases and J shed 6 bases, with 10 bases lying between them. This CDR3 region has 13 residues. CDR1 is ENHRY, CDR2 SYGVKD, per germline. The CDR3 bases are TGTGCCATCAGTGATAGGGGTGTGGATACGCAGTATTTT. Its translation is CAISDRGVDTQYF.

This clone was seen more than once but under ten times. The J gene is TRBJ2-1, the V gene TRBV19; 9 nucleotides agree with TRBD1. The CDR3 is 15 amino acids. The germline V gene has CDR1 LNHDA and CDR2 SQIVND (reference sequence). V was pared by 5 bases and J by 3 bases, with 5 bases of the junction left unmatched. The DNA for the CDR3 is TGTGCCAGTAGTGTTAAGACAGGGGGCTACAATGAGCAGTTCTTC. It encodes CASSVKTGGYNEQFF.

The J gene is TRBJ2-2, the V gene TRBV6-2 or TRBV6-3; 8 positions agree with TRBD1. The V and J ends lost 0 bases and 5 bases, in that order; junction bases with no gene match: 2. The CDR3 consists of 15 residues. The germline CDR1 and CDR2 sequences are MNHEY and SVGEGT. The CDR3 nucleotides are TGTGCCAGCAGTTACTCGACAGGGGAAACCGGGGAGCTGTTTTTT. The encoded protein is CASSYSTGETGELFF.

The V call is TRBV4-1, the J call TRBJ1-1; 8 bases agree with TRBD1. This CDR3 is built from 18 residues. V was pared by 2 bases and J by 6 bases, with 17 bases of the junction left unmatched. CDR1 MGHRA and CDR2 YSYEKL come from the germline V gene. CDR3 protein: CASSQLGGQELRRAEAFF. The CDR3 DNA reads TGCGCCAGCAGCCAACTCGGGGGACAGGAGCTAAGAAGGGCTGAAGCTTTCTTT.

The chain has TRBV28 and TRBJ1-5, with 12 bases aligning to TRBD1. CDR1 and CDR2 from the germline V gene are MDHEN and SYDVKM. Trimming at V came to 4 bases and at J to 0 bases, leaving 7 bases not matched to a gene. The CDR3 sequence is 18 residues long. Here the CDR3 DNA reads TGTGCCAGCAGTTGGGGGGACAGGGGGCCGTATAGCAATCAGCCCCAGCATTTT. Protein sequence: CASSWGDRGPYSNQPQHF.

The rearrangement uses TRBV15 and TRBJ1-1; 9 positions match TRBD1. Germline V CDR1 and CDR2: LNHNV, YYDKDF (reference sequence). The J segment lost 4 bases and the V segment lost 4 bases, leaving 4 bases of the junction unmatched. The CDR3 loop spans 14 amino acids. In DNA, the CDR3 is TGTGCCACCAGCATACAGGGGGCGGGCACTGAAGCTTTCTTT. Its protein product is CATSIQGAGTEAFF.

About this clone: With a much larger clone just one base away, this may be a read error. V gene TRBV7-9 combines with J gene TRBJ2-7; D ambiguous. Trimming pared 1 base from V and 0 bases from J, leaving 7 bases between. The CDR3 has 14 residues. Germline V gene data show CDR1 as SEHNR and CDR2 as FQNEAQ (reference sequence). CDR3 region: CASSLGGASYEQYF. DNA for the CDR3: TGTGCCAGCAGCTTAGGTGGAGCCTCCTACGAGCAGTACTTC.

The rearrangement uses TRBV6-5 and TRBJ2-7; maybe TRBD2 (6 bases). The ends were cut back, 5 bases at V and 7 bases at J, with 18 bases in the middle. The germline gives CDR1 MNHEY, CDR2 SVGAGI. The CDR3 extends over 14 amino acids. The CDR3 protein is CASSRASALKEQYF. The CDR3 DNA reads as TGTGCCAGCAGTAGGGCTAGCGCCCTGAAGGAGCAGTACTTC.

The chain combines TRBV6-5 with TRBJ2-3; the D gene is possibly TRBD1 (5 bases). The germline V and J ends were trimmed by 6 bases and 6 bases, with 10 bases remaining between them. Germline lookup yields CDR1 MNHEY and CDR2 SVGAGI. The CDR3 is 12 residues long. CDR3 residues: CASSETVDTQYF. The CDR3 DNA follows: TGTGCCAGCAGCGAGACAGTGGATACGCAGTATTTT.